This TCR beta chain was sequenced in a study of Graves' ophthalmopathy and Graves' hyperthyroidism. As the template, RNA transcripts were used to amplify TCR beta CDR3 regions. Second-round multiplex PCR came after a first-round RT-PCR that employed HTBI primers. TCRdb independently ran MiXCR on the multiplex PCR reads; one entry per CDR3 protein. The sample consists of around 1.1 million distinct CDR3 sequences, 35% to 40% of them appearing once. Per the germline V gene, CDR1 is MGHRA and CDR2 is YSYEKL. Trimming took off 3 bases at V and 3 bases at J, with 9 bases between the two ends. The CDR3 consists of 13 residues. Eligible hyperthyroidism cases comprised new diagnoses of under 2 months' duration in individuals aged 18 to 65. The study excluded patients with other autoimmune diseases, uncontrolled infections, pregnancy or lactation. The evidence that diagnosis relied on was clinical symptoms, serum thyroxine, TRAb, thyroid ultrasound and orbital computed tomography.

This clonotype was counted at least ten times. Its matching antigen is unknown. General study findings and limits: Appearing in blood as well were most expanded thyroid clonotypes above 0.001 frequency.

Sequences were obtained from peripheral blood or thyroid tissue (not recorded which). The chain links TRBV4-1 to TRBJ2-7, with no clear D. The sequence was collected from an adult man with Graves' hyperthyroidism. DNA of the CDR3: TGCGCCAGCAGCCAGGCCCTTGGCTACGAGCAGTACTTC. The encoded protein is CASSQALGYEQYF.